Here is one T cell receptor beta chain with its context. The data originate from a study of shared T cell receptors in the human thymus. Libraries were prepared by immunoSEQ multiplex PCR; TCRdb keeps only in-frame clonotypes and omits some of them. The sample consists of over 350,000 clones, over 90% of them appearing once. Trimming took off 4 bases at V and 8 bases at J, with 13 bases between the two ends. The germline gives CDR1 SGHRS, CDR2 YFSETQ. CDR3 length: 13 amino acids. The clonotype originates from a human donor. The source material was thymocytes. The chain is built from TRBV5-1 and TRBJ2-1; TRBD1 is a possible D gene (6 bases). The CDR3 sequence: CASSPDRDDEQFF. CDR3 in DNA: TGCGCCAGCAGCCCGGACAGAGACGATGAGCAGTTCTTC.